Below are 18 T cell receptor beta chains sequenced from a single sample in a study of cytomegalovirus exposure and HLA in healthy donors. Vbeta (60) and Jbeta (13) primers were used in the PCR. TCRdb's table, derived via immunoSEQ multiplex PCR, lists solely in-frame clones and lacks some. The table includes about 160,000 clones, 70% to 90% detected once. Sequenced sample: PBMCs. These receptors originate from a young man in good health and CMV-seropositive.

The table lists this clone with a count of one. This chain joins TRBV5-6 and TRBJ2-7; TRBD1 is a possible D gene (5 bases). CDR1 is SGHDT and CDR2 is YYEEEE in the germline V gene. V was pared by 0 bases and J by 3 bases, with 10 bases between. The CDR3 covers 14 residues. Written as DNA, the CDR3 is TGTGCCAGCAGCTTGGGGCAGGACATCTACGAGCAGTACTTC. It is translated as CASSLGQDIYEQYF.

The chain has TRBV29-1 and TRBJ2-3, with 8 bases that match TRBD2. This CDR3 is built from 13 residues. Losses at the gene ends were 2 bases for V and 7 bases for J; bases not matched to a gene: 5. Germline CDR1 reads SQVTM; CDR2 reads ANQGSEA. The CDR3: CSVEPGLVYTQYF. The CDR3 bases are TGCAGCGTTGAACCGGGACTAGTCTATACGCAGTATTTT.

The chain links TRBV14 to TRBJ1-4; 9 bases match TRBD1. CDR3 length: 19 amino acids. CDR1 is SGHDN, CDR2 FVKESK, per germline. With 0 bases clipped from V and 6 bases from J, the junction kept 14 bases outside the gene matches. CDR3 in amino acids: CASSQDRGSIGTGYEKLFF. In nucleotides, the CDR3 is TGTGCCAGCAGCCAAGATAGAGGCAGCATCGGGACAGGGTATGAAAAACTGTTTTTT.

This chain connects TRBV7-2 to TRBJ2-7, with 10 bases fitting TRBD1. This CDR3 contains 15 residues. Germline values: CDR1 SGHTA, CDR2 FQGNSA. J was trimmed by 5 bases and V by 5 bases; bases with no gene match: 9. CDR3 sequence (DNA): TGTGCCAGCAGCCCCGGGGGACAGGGGATTAACGAGCAGTACTTC. This encodes CASSPGGQGINEQYF.

In its sample, this clone was seen once. The CDR3: CASSPSAGSTDTQYF. The CDR3 DNA sequence: TGTGCCAGCAGCCCCTCGGCGGGTAGCACAGATACGCAGTATTTT. J is TRBJ2-3 and V is TRBV5-4; maybe TRBD2 (5 bases). Per the germline V gene, CDR1 is SGHNT and CDR2 is YYREEE (reference sequence). The CDR3 is 15 residues long. Trimming removed 4 bases from V and 0 bases from J, with 12 bases in between.

The chain recombines TRBV7-2 with TRBJ2-1; TRBD2 agrees at 7 bases. CDR1 and CDR2 (germline): SGHTA, FQGNSA. V dropped 5 bases and J dropped 11; count of bases not matched to a gene: 6. CDR3 length: 12 amino acids. CDR3 in DNA: TGTGCCAGCAGCCCGAAACTAGCGCAGCAGTTCTTC. It codes for CASSPKLAQQFF.

This chain links TRBV9 with TRBJ2-3; 10 nucleotides match TRBD1. Germline V gene lookup returns CDR1 SGDLS and CDR2 YYNGEE. J was trimmed by 5 bases and V by 3 bases; bases with no gene match: 6. The CDR3 runs 15 residues. As DNA, the CDR3 is TGTGCCAGCAGCGCGGGACAGGGGAATGTAGATACGCAGTATTTT. This codes for CASSAGQGNVDTQYF.

This chain uses TRBV27 with TRBJ2-1; weak D call: TRBD2 (5 bases). The CDR3 is 15 residues long. V gave up 6 bases and J gave up 8 bases, with 20 bases separating them. Germline V gives CDR1 MNHEY, CDR2 SMNVEV (reference sequence). CDR3 amino acids: CASSPRPLEGYEQFF. CDR3 sequence (DNA): TGTGCCAGCAGCCCCCGGCCGCTCGAGGGATATGAGCAGTTCTTC.

V usage is TRBV19 and J usage is TRBJ1-5; possible D gene TRBD1, 5 bases. The CDR3 runs to 14 residues. Germline loops: CDR1 LNHDA, CDR2 SQIVND (reference sequence). Trimming took off 2 bases at V and 1 base at J, with 6 bases between the two ends. This CDR3 reads CASSIRGSNQPQHF. Here the CDR3 DNA reads TGTGCCAGTAGTATACGGGGGAGCAATCAGCCCCAGCATTTT.

The rearrangement links TRBV14 to TRBJ2-5, with D perhaps TRBD1 (5 bases). Trimming took off 0 bases at V and 3 bases at J, with 8 bases between the two ends. This CDR3 comprises 14 residues. CDR1 and CDR2 (germline): SGHDN, FVKESK. This CDR3 is CASSQEGREETQYF. The CDR3 DNA reads as TGTGCCAGCAGCCAAGAAGGCAGGGAAGAGACCCAGTACTTC.

This clone was observed a few times. The chain has TRBV19 and TRBJ1-5, with D possibly TRBD1 on 6 matching bases. This CDR3 is 15 amino acids long. Trimming took off 6 bases at V and 5 bases at J, with 17 bases between the two ends. CDR1 and CDR2 (germline): LNHDA, SQIVND (reference sequence). The CDR3 is CASSPKRDIYQPQHF. Written as DNA, the CDR3 is TGTGCCAGTAGCCCAAAACGGGACATTTATCAGCCCCAGCATTTT. Combining the CDR3 with reference TRBV19 and TRBJ1-5 gives the whole variable domain DGGITQSPKYLFRKEGQNVTLSCEQNLNHDAMYWYRQDPGQGLRLIYYSQIVNDFQKGDIAEGYSVSREKKESFPLTVTSAQKNPTAFYLCASSPKRDIYQPQHFGDGTRLSIL.

The chain combines TRBV5-8 with TRBJ1-3, with D possibly matching TRBD1 (6 bases). V was clipped by 3 bases and J by 2 bases, with 9 bases between them. From germline, CDR1 is SGHTS and CDR2 YDEGEE. The CDR3 contains 14 residues. DNA for the CDR3: TGTGCCAGCAGCTGGACAGAAGCTGGAAACACCATATATTTT. It translates to CASSWTEAGNTIYF.

The chain is built from TRBV6-5 and TRBJ2-7; maybe TRBD1 (6 bases). This CDR3 has 15 amino acids. Germline V lookup: CDR1 MNHEY, CDR2 SVGAGI. V was clipped by 2 bases and J by 3 bases, with 14 bases between them. CDR3 nucleotide sequence: TGTGCCAGCAGTTACCGCCGGGACACCCTCTACGAGCAGTACTTC. Encoded protein: CASSYRRDTLYEQYF.

The chain has TRBV7-7 and TRBJ2-1; 11 bases map to TRBD2. Germline trimming cut 0 bases from V and 8 bases from J; bases unmatched to any gene: 12. The CDR3 extends over 18 amino acids. CDR1 and CDR2 from the germline V gene are SSHAT and FNYEAQ (reference sequence). The chain's CDR3 is CASSLAGVAGGPADEQFF. The CDR3 nucleotides are TGTGCCAGCAGCTTAGCCGGTGTAGCGGGGGGGCCCGCCGATGAGCAGTTCTTC.

The V and J genes are TRBV9 and TRBJ1-2; D is unclear. Germline CDR1 and CDR2: SGDLS and YYNGEE. Trimming took off 3 bases at V and 3 bases at J, with 9 bases between the two ends. CDR3 length: 13 amino acids. CDR3 nucleotide sequence: TGTGCCAGCAGCGCCCTGAGCGACTATGGCTACACCTTC. Translation gives CASSALSDYGYTF.

The chain employs TRBV5-1 and TRBJ2-1; TRBD1 matches at 7 bases. Trimming cost V 3 bases and J 0 bases; bases outside gene matches: 12. Germline V gene sequence: CDR1 SGHRS, CDR2 YFSETQ. This CDR3 is built from 18 residues. The chain's CDR3 is CASSSNTGAPSSYNEQFF. CDR3 nucleotide sequence: TGCGCCAGCAGCTCGAATACAGGGGCCCCGAGCTCCTACAATGAGCAGTTCTTC.

The chain combines TRBV2 with TRBJ1-1; 12 bases line up with TRBD1. The CDR3 totals 15 residues. The J segment lost 7 bases and the V segment lost 6 bases, leaving 9 bases of the junction unmatched. Germline-derived CDR1 and CDR2 are SNHLY and FYNNEI. CDR3 loop: CASSPGTGGRSEAFF. In nucleotides, the CDR3 is TGTGCCAGCAGCCCCGGGACAGGGGGCCGAAGTGAAGCTTTCTTT.

This chain links TRBV18 with TRBJ1-6, with TRBD1 identical over 10 bases. Trimming cost V 3 bases and J 16 bases; bases outside gene matches: 6. Germline values: CDR1 KGHSH, CDR2 LQKENI. The CDR3 totals 13 residues. This CDR3 is CASSPHRTGGLHF. The CDR3 region has the DNA TGTGCCAGCTCACCCCACCGGACAGGGGGTCTCCACTTT.